The rows below give T cell receptor beta chains drawn from one sample of a study of a mutant IDH1 vaccine in newly diagnosed glioma. For these TCRs, the target antigens are not known. Some clones are missing from TCRdb's copy, which holds only in-frame ones; the method was immunoSEQ multiplex PCR. Of just under 45,000 clones listed, about 91% are singletons. Source: PBMCs, taken from a glioma patient whose treatment included an IDH1 peptide vaccine. These receptors originate from a man over 45 with glioma. CDR3s include the opening cysteine and the closing phenylalanine or tryptophan. A D gene is named only where the DNA matches it firmly. Size is omitted from some rows. Given values are once, few, many or a class for expanded clones.

j_gene	d_gene	v_gene	abundance	CDR3aa	CDR3nt
TRBJ1-1	-	TRBV7-6	-	CASSRTPGANTEAFF	TGTGCCAGCAGTAGGACCCCAGGGGCGAACACTGAAGCTTTCTTT
TRBJ1-5	-	TRBV2	-	CASSREGTSNQPQHF	TGTGCCAGCAGTAGGGAGGGGACTAGCAATCAGCCCCAGCATTTT
TRBJ1-2	TRBD1	TRBV30	-	CAWSRPGQGHYGYTF	TGTGCCTGGAGTAGGCCGGGACAGGGACATTATGGCTACACCTTC
TRBJ2-7	TRBD1	TRBV29-1	-	CSVGQGADEQYF	TGCAGCGTTGGACAGGGAGCCGACGAGCAGTACTTC
TRBJ2-1	-	TRBV5-1	-	CASMPGTPDNEQFF	TGCGCCAGCATGCCAGGGACCCCCGACAATGAGCAGTTCTTC
TRBJ2-5	TRBD1	TRBV6-5	-	CASSRAGTEISDF	TGTGCCAGCAGTCGCGCCGGGACAGAGATTTCTGACTTC
TRBJ1-1	-	TRBV6-5	-	CASRPDLGWGLGFF	TGTGCCAGCAGACCGGACCTAGGCTGGGGCCTCGGTTTCTTT
TRBJ2-2	-	TRBV10-3	once	CAISGTYTTGELFF	TGTGCCATCAGTGGGACTTACACCACCGGGGAGCTGTTTTTT
TRBJ2-6	-	TRBV5-1	-	CASSLAPGHGANVLTF	TGCGCCAGCAGCTTGGCACCCGGGCACGGGGCCAACGTCCTGACTTTC
TRBJ2-3	TRBD1	TRBV27	-	CASSTGTVTDTQYF	TGTGCCAGCAGTACCGGGACAGTCACAGATACGCAGTATTTT